This T cell receptor beta chain was captured in a study of Ad26.COV2.S vaccination and SARS-CoV-2 variants. Study background: It was the COV1001 Ad26.COV2.S trial arm that included the donor. Intramuscular Ad26.COV2.S at 5x10^10 or 1x10^11 viral particles.

Treatment reported: around 19 received Ad26.COV2.S at low or high dose, single or two shots; about 5 received placebo; per-sample allocation not given. It was on day 63 after the first vaccine or placebo injection that samples were taken. Sequencing used immunoSEQ multiplex PCR; TCRdb keeps in-frame clones, though not all of them. The profile shows about 410,000 clones, approximately 92% of them singletons. The CDR3 length is 11 residues. The germline CDR1 and CDR2 sequences are MNHEY and SMNVEV (reference sequence). V dropped 4 bases and J dropped 7 bases, with 8 bases sitting between them. Comments on this clone: Its antigen is not known.

Broader study findings: Total responses of T cells may have been underestimated by the analyses of TCR breadth and depth. Vaccine recipients surpassed placebo recipients in spike-specific TCR breadth.

The sequence was collected from a person aged 18-65 years who received the Ad26.COV2.S COVID-19 vaccine or a placebo. Source: peripheral blood, taken in a trial of Ad26.COV2.S vaccine versus placebo. The J gene is TRBJ2-7, the V gene TRBV27, with D unresolved. CDR3 in DNA: TGTGCCAGCAGTTCCCCCTGGGAGCAGTACTTC. Its translation is CASSSPWEQYF.